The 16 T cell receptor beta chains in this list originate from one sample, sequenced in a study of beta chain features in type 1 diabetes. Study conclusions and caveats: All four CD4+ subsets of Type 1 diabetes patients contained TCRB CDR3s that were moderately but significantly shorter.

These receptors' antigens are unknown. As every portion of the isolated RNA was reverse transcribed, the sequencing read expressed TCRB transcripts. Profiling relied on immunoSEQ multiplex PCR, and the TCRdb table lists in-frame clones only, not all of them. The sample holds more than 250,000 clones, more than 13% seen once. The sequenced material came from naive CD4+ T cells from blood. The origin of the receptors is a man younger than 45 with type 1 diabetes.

The CDR3 DNA follows: TGCAGCGTTGATACCGGGACACCTCCAGATACGCAGTATTTT. Its translation is CSVDTGTPPDTQYF. The chain couples TRBV29-1 to TRBJ2-3, with a tentative D call TRBD1 (6 bases). CDR3 size: 14 residues. Trimming removed 3 bases at V and 4 bases at J, with 14 bases between. Looked up from germline, CDR1 is SQVTM and CDR2 is ANQGSEA.

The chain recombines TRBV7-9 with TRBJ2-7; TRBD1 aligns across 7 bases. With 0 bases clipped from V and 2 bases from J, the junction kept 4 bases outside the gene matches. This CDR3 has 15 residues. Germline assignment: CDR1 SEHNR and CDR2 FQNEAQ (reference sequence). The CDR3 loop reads CASSLARTGPYEQYF. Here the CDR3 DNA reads TGTGCCAGCAGCTTAGCAAGGACAGGTCCCTACGAGCAGTACTTC.

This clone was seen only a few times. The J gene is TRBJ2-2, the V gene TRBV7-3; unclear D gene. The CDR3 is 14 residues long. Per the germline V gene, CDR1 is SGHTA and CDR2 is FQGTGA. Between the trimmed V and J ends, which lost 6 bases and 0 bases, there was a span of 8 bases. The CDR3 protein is CASRMTSNTGELFF. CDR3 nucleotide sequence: TGTGCCAGCAGGATGACTTCGAACACCGGGGAGCTGTTTTTT.

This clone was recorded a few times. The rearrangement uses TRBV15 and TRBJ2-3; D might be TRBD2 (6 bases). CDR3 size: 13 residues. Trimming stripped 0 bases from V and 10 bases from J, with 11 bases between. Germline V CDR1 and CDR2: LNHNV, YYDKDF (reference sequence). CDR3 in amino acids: CATSRDRLEAQYF. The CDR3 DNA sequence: TGTGCCACCAGCAGAGATCGACTAGAAGCGCAGTATTTT.

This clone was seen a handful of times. CDR3 protein: CASSLFWGGNTEAFF. The DNA for the CDR3 is TGCGCCAGCAGCTTGTTTTGGGGCGGGAACACTGAAGCTTTCTTT. The chain joins TRBV5-1 to TRBJ1-1; TRBD1 might be the D (5 bases). The CDR3 contains 15 residues. Germline V gene lookup returns CDR1 SGHRS and CDR2 YFSETQ. Trimming left V 1 base short and J 1 base short, with 11 bases between.

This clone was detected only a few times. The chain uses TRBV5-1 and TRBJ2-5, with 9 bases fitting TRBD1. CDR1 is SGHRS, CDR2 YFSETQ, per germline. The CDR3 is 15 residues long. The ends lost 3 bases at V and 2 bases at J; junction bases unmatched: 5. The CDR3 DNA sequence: TGCGCCAGCAGCTCGCCGGGACAGGGTCAAGAGACCCAGTACTTC. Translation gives CASSSPGQGQETQYF.

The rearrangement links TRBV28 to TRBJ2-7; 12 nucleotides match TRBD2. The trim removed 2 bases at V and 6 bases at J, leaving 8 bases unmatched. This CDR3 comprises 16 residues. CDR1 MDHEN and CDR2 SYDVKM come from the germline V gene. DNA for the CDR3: TGTGCCAGCAGTTTACTAGCGGGAGGGGGCCGTGGCGAGCAGTACTTC. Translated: CASSLLAGGGRGEQYF. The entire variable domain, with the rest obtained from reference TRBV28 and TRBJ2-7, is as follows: DVKVTQSSRYLVKRTGEKVFLECVQDMDHENMFWYRQDPGLGLRLIYFSYDVKMKEKGDIPEGYSVSREKKERFSLILESASTNQTSMYLCASSLLAGGGRGEQYFGPGTRLTVT.

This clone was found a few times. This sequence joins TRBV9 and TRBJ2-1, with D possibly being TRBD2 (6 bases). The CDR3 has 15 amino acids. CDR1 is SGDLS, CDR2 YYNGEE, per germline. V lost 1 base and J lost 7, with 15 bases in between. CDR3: CASSVTGGRRNEQFF. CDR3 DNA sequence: TGTGCCAGCAGCGTAACCGGGGGAAGAAGGAATGAGCAGTTCTTC.

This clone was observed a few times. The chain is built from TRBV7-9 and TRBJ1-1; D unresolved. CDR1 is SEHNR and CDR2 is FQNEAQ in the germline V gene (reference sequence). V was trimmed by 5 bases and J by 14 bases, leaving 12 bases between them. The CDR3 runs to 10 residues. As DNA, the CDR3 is TGTGCCAGCAGCCCCTCCTTCTCCTTCTTT. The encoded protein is CASSPSFSFF.

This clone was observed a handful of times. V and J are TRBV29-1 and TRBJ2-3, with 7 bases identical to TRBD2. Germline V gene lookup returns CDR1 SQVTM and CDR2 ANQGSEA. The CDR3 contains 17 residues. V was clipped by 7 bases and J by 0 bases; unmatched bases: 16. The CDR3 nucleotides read TGCAGCGCTGCGGGAGCCTTTAGCGGAGCGAGCACAGATACGCAGTATTTT. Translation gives CSAAGAFSGASTDTQYF.

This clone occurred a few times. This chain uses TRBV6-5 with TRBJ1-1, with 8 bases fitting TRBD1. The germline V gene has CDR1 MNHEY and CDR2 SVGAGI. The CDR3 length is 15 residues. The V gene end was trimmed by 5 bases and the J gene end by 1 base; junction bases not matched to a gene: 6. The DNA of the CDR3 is TGTGCCAGCAGTGGACAGGGAGTTGCGAACACTGAAGCTTTCTTT. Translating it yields CASSGQGVANTEAFF.

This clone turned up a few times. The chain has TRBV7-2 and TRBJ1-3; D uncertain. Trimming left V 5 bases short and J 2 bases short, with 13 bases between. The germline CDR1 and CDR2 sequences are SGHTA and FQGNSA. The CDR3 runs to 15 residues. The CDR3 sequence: CASSPDPGAGNTIYF. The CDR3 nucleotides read TGTGCCAGCAGCCCCGATCCCGGGGCTGGAAACACCATATATTTT.

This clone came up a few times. The CDR3 DNA sequence: TGTGCCAGCTCCGCGACAGGGTACAATGAGCAGTTCTTC. Encoded protein: CASSATGYNEQFF. The genes are TRBV18 and TRBJ2-1; 7 nucleotides align to TRBD1. CDR3 length equals 13 residues. The germline V gene has CDR1 KGHSH and CDR2 LQKENI. With V trimmed by 6 bases and J by 4 bases, 3 bases remained unmatched.

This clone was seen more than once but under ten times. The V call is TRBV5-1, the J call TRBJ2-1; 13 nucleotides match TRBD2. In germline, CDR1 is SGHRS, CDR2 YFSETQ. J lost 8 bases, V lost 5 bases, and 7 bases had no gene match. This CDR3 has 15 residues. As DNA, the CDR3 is TGCGCCAGCAGTGGACTAGCGGGAGTTCAGGATGAGCAGTTCTTC. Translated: CASSGLAGVQDEQFF. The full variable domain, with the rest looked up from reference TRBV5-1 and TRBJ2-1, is KAGVTQTPRYLIKTRGQQVTLSCSPISGHRSVSWYQQTPGQGLQFLFEYFSETQRNKGNFPGRFSGRQFSNSRSEMNVSTLELGDSALYLCASSGLAGVQDEQFFGPGTRLTVL.

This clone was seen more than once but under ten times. The DNA for the CDR3 is TGTGCCACCAGCGAAAGAAGCGGGATTACAGATACGCAGTATTTT. Translating gives CATSERSGITDTQYF. The chain employs TRBV15 and TRBJ2-3; 7 nucleotides agree with TRBD2. The CDR3 sequence is 15 residues long. V gave up 5 bases and J gave up 3 bases; unmatched junction bases: 8. Looked up from germline, CDR1 is LNHNV and CDR2 is YYDKDF (reference sequence).

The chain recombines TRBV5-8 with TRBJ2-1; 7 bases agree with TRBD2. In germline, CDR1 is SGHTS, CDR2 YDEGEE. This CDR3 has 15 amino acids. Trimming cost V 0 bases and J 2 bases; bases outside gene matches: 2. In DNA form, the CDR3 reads TGTGCCAGCAGCTTGGGAGGGAGGGCCTACAATGAGCAGTTCTTC. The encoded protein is CASSLGGRAYNEQFF. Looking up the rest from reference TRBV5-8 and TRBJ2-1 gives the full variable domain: EAGVTQSPTHLIKTRGQQATLRCSPISGHTSVYWYQQALGLGLQFLLWYDEGEERNRGNFPPRFSGRQFPNYSSELNVNALELEDSALYLCASSLGGRAYNEQFFGPGTRLTVL.